This T cell receptor (beta chain) was documented in a study of CD8 T cells in Susac syndrome. Whole-study findings and limits: There was no clonal expansion in the CD4+ T cell repertoires of Susac syndrome.

CD8+ and CD4+ T cells from blood underwent TCR beta sequencing. While CD8+ and CD4+ T cells were isolated negatively, TEMRA cells were enriched by FACS. The CDR3 is 11 amino acids. V lost 5 bases and J 7 bases, leaving 11 bases between the germline ends. Germline lookup yields CDR1 DFQATT and CDR2 SNEGSKA (reference sequence). A note on this clonotype: Its antigen is unknown.

Reverse transcription of about 0.45 to 1 ug RNA was performed with random hexamers. Amplification of TCR beta CDR3 used immunoSEQ multiplex PCR across 54 Vbeta and 13 Jbeta. TCRdb re-called the immunoSEQ multiplex PCR reads through MiXCR, storing one row per CDR3 protein. The data show some 200,000 distinct CDR3 sequences, nearly 97% seen once. The sample consisted of CD4+ T cells from PBMCs. This chain uses TRBV20-1 with TRBJ1-1; D perhaps matches TRBD1 (6 bases). The sequence derives from a human donor with Susac syndrome. CDR3 amino acids: CSAVGQYEAFF. The DNA for the CDR3 is TGCAGTGCTGTCGGACAGTATGAAGCTTTCTTT.